This TCR beta chain came from a study of cytomegalovirus exposure and HLA in healthy donors. As for the study in general: Samples from HLA-typed donors yielded about 85 million unique TCRs in an early data release. Study-wide results and caveats: Analysis performed later found 15,000 or so TCR beta sequences associated with HLA alleles at 0.05 false discovery rate.

In this sample, this clone turned up once. Its antigen is not known. Vbeta (60) and Jbeta (13) primers were used in the PCR. Libraries were prepared by immunoSEQ multiplex PCR; TCRdb keeps only in-frame clonotypes and omits some of them. The table shows over 150,000 clones, with less than 85% occurring only once. The CDR3 loop spans 12 amino acids. Germline CDR1 reads SNHLY; CDR2 reads FYNNEI. V lost 6 bases, J lost 6 bases, and 5 bases stayed unmatched. This rearrangement joins TRBV2 to TRBJ2-7, with TRBD2 matching over 7 bases. This sequence was found in a middle-aged man in good health and CMV-seronegative. Sequencing was performed on PBMCs. The CDR3 reads CASRGGVGEQYF. The CDR3 DNA sequence: TGTGCCAGCAGGGGGGGGGTCGGCGAGCAGTACTTC. Full variable domain (outside the CDR3, taken from reference TRBV2 and TRBJ2-7): EPEVTQTPSHQVTQMGQEVILRCVPISNHLYFYWYRQILGQKVEFLVSFYNNEISEKSEIFDDQFSVERPDGSNFTLKIRSTKLEDSAMYFCASRGGVGEQYFGPGTRLTVT.